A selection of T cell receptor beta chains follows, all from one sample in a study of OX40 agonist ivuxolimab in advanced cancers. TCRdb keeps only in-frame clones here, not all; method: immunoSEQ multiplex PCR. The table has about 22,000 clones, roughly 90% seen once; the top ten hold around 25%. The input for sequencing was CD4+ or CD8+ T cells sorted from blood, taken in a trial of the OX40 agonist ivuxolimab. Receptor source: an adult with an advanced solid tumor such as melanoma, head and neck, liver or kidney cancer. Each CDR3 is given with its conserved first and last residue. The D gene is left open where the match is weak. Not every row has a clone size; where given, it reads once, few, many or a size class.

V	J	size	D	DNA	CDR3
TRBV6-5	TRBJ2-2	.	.	TGTGCCAGCAGTGACTCCGAGGGGGGCACCGGGGAGCTGTTTTTT	CASSDSEGGTGELFF
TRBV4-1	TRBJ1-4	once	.	TGCGCCAGCAGCCAAACCGGGCAGGGGGAAAAACTGTTTTTT	CASSQTGQGEKLFF
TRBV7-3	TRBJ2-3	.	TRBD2	TGTGCCAGCAGCTTGACTAGCGGGAGTGCAGATACGCAGTATTTT	CASSLTSGSADTQYF
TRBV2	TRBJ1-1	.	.	TGTGCCAGCAGTTTCGGGGGGGCCTCTGAAGCTTTCTTT	CASSFGGASEAFF
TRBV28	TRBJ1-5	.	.	TGTGCCAGCAGTTCGGAGGGGCTTAGCAATCAGCCCCAGCATTTT	CASSSEGLSNQPQHF
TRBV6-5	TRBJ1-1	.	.	TGTGCCAGCAGTTACTCTGCGGTGTCTGAAGCTTTCTTT	CASSYSAVSEAFF
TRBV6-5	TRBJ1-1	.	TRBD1	TGTGCCAGCAGCTGGACAGGGAACACTGAAGCTTTCTTT	CASSWTGNTEAFF
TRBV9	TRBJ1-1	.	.	TGTGCCAGCAGCGTAACCGGAATGAACACTGAAGCTTTCTTT	CASSVTGMNTEAFF
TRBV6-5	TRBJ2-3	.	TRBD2	TGTGCCAGCAGTTACTCTAGCGGGAGAGATACGCAGTATTTT	CASSYSSGRDTQYF
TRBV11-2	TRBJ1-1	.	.	TGTGCCAGCAGCTTAGTAGGGTACACTGAAGCTTTCTTT	CASSLVGYTEAFF
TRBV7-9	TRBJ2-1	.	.	TGTGCCAGCAGCTCAGGCCCCAGCAATGAGCAGTTCTTC	CASSSGPSNEQFF
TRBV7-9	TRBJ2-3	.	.	TGTGCCAGCAGCTTAGGAACAGGGCACACAGATACGCAGTATTTT	CASSLGTGHTDTQYF
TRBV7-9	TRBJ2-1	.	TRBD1	TGTGCCAGCAGCTCATCCGGGACAGGGAATGAGCAGTTCTTC	CASSSSGTGNEQFF
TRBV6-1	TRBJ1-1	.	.	TGTGCCAGCAGCGGAACGAACACTGAAGCTTTCTTT	CASSGTNTEAFF